These T cell receptor beta chains were read from a single sample in a study of T cell changes during pregnancy in multiple sclerosis. Some clones are missing from TCRdb's copy, which holds only in-frame ones; the method was immunoSEQ multiplex PCR. This table holds about 92,000 clones, around 94% found once. The source was peripheral blood, collected in the first trimester of pregnancy. The receptors stem from a female donor with multiple sclerosis, enrolled in a pregnancy study. The CDR3 runs from the conserved cysteine through the conserved F or W. Each record gives: D gene, V gene, J gene, clone size, CDR3 DNA, CDR3 protein. D genes are given only for firm matches. Expanded clones are given a class, and other clones once, few, many or no size at all.

.	TRBV10-3	TRBJ2-2	.	TGTGCCACCGAGGGGGTAGGGAACACCGGGGAGCTGTTTTTT	CATEGVGNTGELFF
.	TRBV20-1	TRBJ2-1	.	TGCAGTGCTAGAGCGTACAATGAGCAGTTCTTC	CSARAYNEQFF
.	TRBV13	TRBJ2-7	.	TGTGCCAGCAGCTTATCAGGCTACGAGCAGTACTTC	CASSLSGYEQYF
.	TRBV18	TRBJ1-2	.	TGTGCCAGCTCACCCGGACAGCTATATGGCTACACCTTC	CASSPGQLYGYTF
.	TRBV9	TRBJ2-3	.	TGTGCCAGCAGCGTAGCTACAGATACGCAGTATTTT	CASSVATDTQYF
.	TRBV5-6	TRBJ1-2	.	TGTGCCAGCAGCTTCTTCAGACAGAGCTATGGCTACACCTTC	CASSFFRQSYGYTF
.	TRBV6-6	TRBJ2-3	.	TGTGCCAGCATGGAGGGAACAGATACGCAGTATTTT	CASMEGTDTQYF
TRBD1	TRBV5-1	TRBJ2-5	.	TGCGCCAGCAGCTGGGGGACAGGGCTTCAAGAGACCCAGTACTTC	CASSWGTGLQETQYF
TRBD1	TRBV7-9	TRBJ2-7	.	TGTGCCAGCAGCTTAGACAGGGGGAGCGACGAGCAGTACTTC	CASSLDRGSDEQYF
TRBD2	TRBV19	TRBJ2-1	.	TGTGCCAGTAGTCTCCGACTAGCGGGAGTTCCCTCCAATGAGCAGTTCTTC	CASSLRLAGVPSNEQFF
TRBD2	TRBV5-1	TRBJ2-3	.	TGCGCCAGCAGCTTGGTACTAGCGGGAGGGTCAGATACGCAGTATTTT	CASSLVLAGGSDTQYF
.	TRBV5-1	TRBJ2-5	.	TGCGCCAGCAGCCCTAGACAGGTTACGGTGGCTCAAGAGACCCAGTACTTC	CASSPRQVTVAQETQYF
TRBD2	TRBV5-6	TRBJ2-2	.	TGTGCCAGCAGCTCCCTAGGGTCAGCGGGAGAGTCCGGGGAGCTGTTTTTT	CASSSLGSAGESGELFF
.	TRBV18	TRBJ1-4	once	TGTGCCAGCTCACCAATCAGGGGTCTTGGTAATGAAAAACTGTTTTTT	CASSPIRGLGNEKLFF
.	TRBV7-2	TRBJ2-3	.	TGTGCCAGCAGCTTACAGGTCCAGCGGCTTTTCACAGATACGCAGTATTTT	CASSLQVQRLFTDTQYF
TRBD2	TRBV2	TRBJ2-3	few	TGTGCCAGCAGTAGACTAGCGGGAAGCACAGATACGCAGTATTTT	CASSRLAGSTDTQYF
.	TRBV27	TRBJ2-7	.	TGTGCCAGCAGTTTCGGATTCAGTGGGAGCTCCTACGAGCAGTACTTC	CASSFGFSGSSYEQYF
.	TRBV7-9	TRBJ1-1	.	TGTGCCAGCAGCTTAGCAGAGGGAACTGAAGCTTTCTTT	CASSLAEGTEAFF
.	TRBV4-1	TRBJ2-7	.	TGCGCCAGCAGCCAAGATAGGGGGATCAACTACGAGCAGTACTTC	CASSQDRGINYEQYF
TRBD1	TRBV5-1	TRBJ2-5	.	TGCGCCAGCAGCCCCGGGACAGGGTTAGTGGAGACCCAGTACTTC	CASSPGTGLVETQYF
TRBD2	TRBV28	TRBJ2-5	.	TGTGCCAGCAGTTTAGAGTCGACTAGCGGGAGGGAGACCCAGTACTTC	CASSLESTSGRETQYF
TRBD2	TRBV29-1	TRBJ2-4	.	TGCAGCGTTGTCAACAGGCGCCGGGGGGACATTCAGTACTTC	CSVVNRRRGDIQYF
.	TRBV27	TRBJ1-1	.	TGTGCCAGCAGCCTCTCAAATACATACAGAACGAGAAACACTGAAGCTTTCTTT	CASSLSNTYRTRNTEAFF
TRBD2	TRBV7-6	TRBJ2-5	.	TGTGCCAGCAGCTTTTCTGAGGGGCGCGGGGGAGAGACCCAGTACTTC	CASSFSEGRGGETQYF
TRBD1	TRBV28	TRBJ2-5	.	TGTGCCAGCAGAGGACAGGGGGCTAAGACCCAGTACTTC	CASRGQGAKTQYF
TRBD2	TRBV29-1	TRBJ2-1	.	TGCAGCGTTACGGGACTAGCGGGAGTTGGGGAGCAGTTCTTC	CSVTGLAGVGEQFF
TRBD2	TRBV7-2	TRBJ2-5	.	TGTGCCAGCAGCTTTTACCTAGCGGGAATCGGGGAGACCCAGTACTTC	CASSFYLAGIGETQYF
.	TRBV28	TRBJ1-1	.	TGTGCCAGCAGCCCAGGGGACACTGAAGCTTTCTTT	CASSPGDTEAFF
.	TRBV30	TRBJ1-5	.	TGTGCCTGGAGTGTAGGTCAGGGAAATCAGCCCCAGCATTTT	CAWSVGQGNQPQHF
.	TRBV28	TRBJ2-7	.	TGTGCCAGCAGAGGAGAGGGAACCTACGAGCAGTACTTC	CASRGEGTYEQYF
.	TRBV30	TRBJ1-3	.	TGTGCCTGGAGCCTACCGGACACAGGGTGGGGAAACACCATATATTTT	CAWSLPDTGWGNTIYF
.	TRBV7-9	TRBJ2-1	.	TGTGCCAGCAGCCGGAGGACCACCTACAATGAGCAGTTCTTC	CASSRRTTYNEQFF
TRBD2	TRBV29-1	TRBJ2-7	once	TGCAGCGTTGAAACCAGCGGGAGGGTCGAGCAGTACTTC	CSVETSGRVEQYF
.	TRBV19	TRBJ2-3	.	TGTGCCAGTAGTATCGCAGGGGCGAACACAGATACGCAGTATTTT	CASSIAGANTDTQYF
TRBD2	TRBV5-6	TRBJ2-3	.	TGTGCCAGCAGCTTGGTGGGGGGCGGGAGGTCCACAGATACGCAGTATTTT	CASSLVGGGRSTDTQYF
TRBD2	TRBV5-1	TRBJ2-3	.	TGCGCCAGCAGCGACGGACTAGCGGGACCAACAGATACGCAGTATTTT	CASSDGLAGPTDTQYF
.	TRBV6-6	TRBJ1-1	few	TGTGCCAGCAGTTACCAGGGGACGGGTGAAGCTTTCTTT	CASSYQGTGEAFF
TRBD1	TRBV6-5	TRBJ2-7	once	TGTGCCAGCAGTTACTTTCCGACAGGGAACGAGCAGTACTTC	CASSYFPTGNEQYF
.	TRBV6-6	TRBJ2-1	.	TGTGCCAGCAGCCCCTCGGGGAATGAGCAGTTCTTC	CASSPSGNEQFF
TRBD1	TRBV15	TRBJ2-7	.	TGTGCCACCAGCAGAAACCCGGGACAGGGGACCGAGCAGTACTTC	CATSRNPGQGTEQYF
TRBD1	TRBV7-9	TRBJ1-5	.	TGTGCCAGCAGCATGACAGGGACCCGCAATCAGCCCCAGCATTTT	CASSMTGTRNQPQHF
.	TRBV6-6	TRBJ1-4	.	TGTGCCAGCAGTTACGCAGGGGCAACTAATGAAAAACTGTTTTTT	CASSYAGATNEKLFF